These T cell receptor beta chains were read from a single sample in a study of shared clonotypes between healthy human individuals. Repertoires were generated with immunoSEQ multiplex PCR, while TCRdb's copy carries only in-frame clones and drops some. The sample has 2 million to 2.5 million clones; 85% to 95% are singletons. The source material was naive CD8+ T cells from PBMCs. The receptors come from a man aged 18-30 years in good health. Some clones in this sample may be carry-over from other donors' samples. CDR3s include the opening cysteine and the closing phenylalanine or tryptophan. D genes are given only for firm matches. Clone size is not always given. Where it is, it says once, few, many or a class for expanded clones.

V gene	D gene	clone size	J gene	CDR3 DNA	CDR3 protein
TRBV6-6	TRBD2	once	TRBJ2-7	TGTGCCAGCAGCCCACTAGCGGGAAAGGGATACGAGCAGTACTTC	CASSPLAGKGYEQYF
TRBV29-1	TRBD1	.	TRBJ2-7	TGCAGCGTTGACACTACGTCGGACAGGGGGGGCTACGAGCAGTACTTC	CSVDTTSDRGGYEQYF
TRBV13	.	.	TRBJ2-5	TGTGCCAGCAGCGGTCTAAGGGAGACCCAGTACTTC	CASSGLRETQYF
TRBV28	.	.	TRBJ1-3	TGTGCCAGCAGTTTAAATCCCGGCCGCGGGCCAGGAAACACCATATATTTT	CASSLNPGRGPGNTIYF
TRBV19	.	.	TRBJ2-7	TGTGCCAGTAGTATTGGGACGTCACCTGCCTACGAGCAGTACTTC	CASSIGTSPAYEQYF
TRBV5-6	TRBD1	.	TRBJ1-2	TGTGCCAGCAGATCACCGGGACAGGGGATATATGGCTACACCTTC	CASRSPGQGIYGYTF
TRBV27	TRBD1	.	TRBJ2-2	TGTGCCAGCAGTTCGGCGACAGGGCCTTTCACCGGGGAGCTGTTTTTT	CASSSATGPFTGELFF
TRBV7-9	.	.	TRBJ2-1	TGTGCCAGCACCCCCGGCGTGGGGGCCGTCAATGAGCAGTTCTTC	CASTPGVGAVNEQFF
TRBV28	.	.	TRBJ1-2	TGTGCCAGCAGTTTCCGAGCCCTTGATGGCTACACCTTC	CASSFRALDGYTF
TRBV5-8	TRBD2	.	TRBJ2-3	TGTGCCAGCAGCCCTGTGGGGGGGGGTGCGGATACGCAGTATTTT	CASSPVGGGADTQYF
TRBV15	TRBD2	few	TRBJ2-5	TGTGCCACCAGCAGAGTGTCGGGGGGAGAGACCCAGTACTTC	CATSRVSGGETQYF
TRBV9	.	.	TRBJ2-7	TGTGCCAGCAGCGCCTCGACAGGCCTGGCCTACGAGCAGTACTTC	CASSASTGLAYEQYF
TRBV28	TRBD1	.	TRBJ1-5	TGTGCCAGCACCGGGACAGGGGGCAATCAGCCCCAGCATTTT	CASTGTGGNQPQHF
TRBV19	.	.	TRBJ2-7	TGTGCCAGTAGTCCCTTGCGGGGCAGGAGCTCCTACGAGCAGTACTTC	CASSPLRGRSSYEQYF
TRBV27	.	once	TRBJ1-4	TGTGCCAGCAGTACGCAGGTTGGGGAAAAACTGTTTTTT	CASSTQVGEKLFF
TRBV27	.	.	TRBJ1-5	TGTGCCAGCAAATCTCCGCTCGCGGTCGGTCAGCCCCAGCATTTT	CASKSPLAVGQPQHF
TRBV19	.	.	TRBJ1-1	TGTGCCAGTGAGGACGGGAACACTGAAGCTTTCTTT	CASEDGNTEAFF
TRBV19	TRBD1	.	TRBJ2-7	TGTGCCAGTAGTATCTTCATGGGCCCCGGACAGGGGGCGCTTGAGCAGTACTTC	CASSIFMGPGQGALEQYF
TRBV7-3	TRBD2	.	TRBJ2-7	TGTGCCAGCAGCGCGGGACTAGCGGGAAACGACGAGCAGTACTTC	CASSAGLAGNDEQYF
TRBV4-1	.	.	TRBJ1-3	TGCGCCAGCAGCCTTCGGGACTCCCTTTCTGGAAACACCATATATTTT	CASSLRDSLSGNTIYF
TRBV21-1	.	once	TRBJ1-1	TGTGCCAGCGGAGGACCGGGACAGGGATTTGAAGAAGCTTTCTTT	CASGGPGQGFEEAFF
TRBV6-5	.	.	TRBJ2-1	TGTGCCAGCAGCATAACTAGGGGAAGCTACAATGAGCAGTTCTTC	CASSITRGSYNEQFF
TRBV27	.	.	TRBJ1-5	TGTGCCACCTCGGTGGGAGGGCATCAGCCCCAGCATTTT	CATSVGGHQPQHF
TRBV5-4	TRBD1	.	TRBJ1-3	TGTGCCAGCCATCCGGGAGGGGGCGGAAACACCATATATTTT	CASHPGGGGNTIYF
TRBV23-1	.	once	TRBJ2-1	TGCGCCAAGAGCTTCTCCTACAATGAGCAGTTCTTC	CAKSFSYNEQFF
TRBV6-1	TRBD1	.	TRBJ2-7	TGTGCCAGCAGTGAAGAGACAGGGTTTTCCTACGAGCAGTACTTC	CASSEETGFSYEQYF
TRBV27	.	.	TRBJ2-1	TGTGCCAGCAGTTTAGGAGGCAATCCCAATGAGCAGTTCTTC	CASSLGGNPNEQFF
TRBV19	.	.	TRBJ1-5	TGTGCCAGTAGTATTGCCAGCGTATCCCTCTATAGCAATCAGCCCCAGCATTTT	CASSIASVSLYSNQPQHF
TRBV28	.	few	TRBJ1-1	TGTGCCAGCATCGGGGACCTTCTGAACACTGAAGCTTTCTTT	CASIGDLLNTEAFF
TRBV10-1	TRBD1	.	TRBJ1-4	TGCGCCAGCAGGGTACCTAGGACAGGGACAGGTTTTGAAAAACTGTTTTTT	CASRVPRTGTGFEKLFF
TRBV5-1	TRBD1	.	TRBJ2-7	TGCGCCAGCAGCCAAGGGACAGTCCCCTCCTACGAGCAGTACTTC	CASSQGTVPSYEQYF
TRBV4-2	TRBD2	.	TRBJ2-7	TGTGCCAGCAGCCAAAAGACTAGCGGGAGCGGGACCTACGAGCAGTACTTC	CASSQKTSGSGTYEQYF
TRBV9	.	.	TRBJ2-7	TGTGCCAGCAGCGCCTCCACCGGGAGCTCCTACGAGCAGTACTTC	CASSASTGSSYEQYF
TRBV28	TRBD1	.	TRBJ1-1	TGTGCCAGCAGTCCAAAAGGGGTGGTCAGGGGGAGGACTGAAGCTTTCTTT	CASSPKGVVRGRTEAFF
TRBV7-9	TRBD1	.	TRBJ1-1	TGTGCCAGCAGCTTAATCTCCGGGCAGGGGGCCACTGAAGCTTTCTTT	CASSLISGQGATEAFF
TRBV14	.	.	TRBJ1-3	TGTGCCAGCAGCCAAGGGGTGGCGGGAAACACCATATATTTT	CASSQGVAGNTIYF
TRBV7-9	.	.	TRBJ1-1	TGTGCCAGCAGCTTACCCCCTGAAGTAGTGAACACTGAAGCTTTCTTT	CASSLPPEVVNTEAFF
TRBV6-1	TRBD2	.	TRBJ2-7	TGTGCCAGCAGTGAGGCGGGAGGGGGATACGAGCAGTACTTC	CASSEAGGGYEQYF
TRBV28	.	.	TRBJ2-1	TGTGCCAGCAGTTGGGTCCGGGGGAATGAGCAGTTCTTC	CASSWVRGNEQFF
TRBV5-5	TRBD2	.	TRBJ2-7	TGTGCCAGCAGCCGGACTAGCGGGATGTACGAGCAGTACTTC	CASSRTSGMYEQYF
TRBV19	.	.	TRBJ1-5	TGTGCCAGTAGTATTATAACGGTTTACAGGGTTGACAATCAGCCCCAGCATTTT	CASSIITVYRVDNQPQHF
TRBV2	TRBD2	.	TRBJ2-1	TGTGCCAGCAGTGATTTTTTTAGCGGGTTGTTCAATGAGCAGTTCTTC	CASSDFFSGLFNEQFF
TRBV19	TRBD1	.	TRBJ2-7	TGTGCCAGTAGTCCCGGACAGGGAGCTTTCTACGAGCAGTACTTC	CASSPGQGAFYEQYF
TRBV11-2	TRBD2	.	TRBJ2-1	TGTGCCAGCGCCCACTGGGTGATAGCGGGGGCAGGGGAGCAGTTCTTC	CASAHWVIAGAGEQFF
TRBV6-5	TRBD2	.	TRBJ2-7	TGTGCCAGCAGTTACTTCGGTCCTAGCGGGCCCTACGAGCAGTACTTC	CASSYFGPSGPYEQYF
TRBV9	.	.	TRBJ2-1	TGTGCCAGCAGCTTTTGGACGGGCTCCTACAATGAGCAGTTCTTC	CASSFWTGSYNEQFF
TRBV7-9	.	.	TRBJ2-2	TGTGCCAGCAGCCAGGTACGGGTCCAGGTCGACACCGGGGAGCTGTTTTTT	CASSQVRVQVDTGELFF
TRBV7-9	.	.	TRBJ2-1	TGTGCCAGCAGCTTAGCGGGAGTTGTCTATGAGCAGTTCTTC	CASSLAGVVYEQFF
TRBV4-3	.	.	TRBJ2-3	TGCGCCAGCAGCCAAGATTTGGGGGCGCTGAGCACAGATACGCAGTATTTT	CASSQDLGALSTDTQYF
TRBV27	TRBD2	.	TRBJ2-7	TGTGCCAGCAGTTTACGACTAGCAGGAACCTACGAGCAGTACTTC	CASSLRLAGTYEQYF
TRBV7-3	TRBD2	.	TRBJ2-1	TGTGCCAGCAGCTCCTGGACTAGCGGAATCTACAATGAGCAGTTCTTC	CASSSWTSGIYNEQFF
TRBV20-1	.	.	TRBJ1-2	TGCAGTGCCCCCCCGGGGTATGGCTACACCTTC	CSAPPGYGYTF
TRBV27	.	.	TRBJ2-1	TGTGCCAGCAGTTTAAACGGTTACGCCTACAATGAGCAGTTCTTC	CASSLNGYAYNEQFF
TRBV29-1	.	.	TRBJ1-1	TGCAGCGTTGACGTCCCCCTGGGAGAAGCTTTCTTT	CSVDVPLGEAFF
TRBV18	TRBD2	.	TRBJ2-5	TGTGCCAGCTCACCAGGACTAGCGGGAGATTTAGAGACCCAGTACTTC	CASSPGLAGDLETQYF